These 8 T cell receptor beta chains originate from one sample sequenced in a study of Ad26.COV2.S vaccination and SARS-CoV-2 variants. Sequencing used immunoSEQ multiplex PCR; TCRdb keeps in-frame clones, though not all of them. The sample carries around 450,000 clones, roughly 89% recorded once. Treatment specified: some 20 received Ad26.COV2.S at low or high dose, single or two shots; roughly five received placebo; per-sample allocation not given. Material that was analyzed had been drawn on day 63 after the first vaccine or placebo injection. Specimen: peripheral blood, collected in a trial of Ad26.COV2.S vaccine versus placebo. Receptors were obtained from a person aged 18 to 65 who received the Ad26.COV2.S COVID-19 vaccine or a placebo.

This chain connects TRBV6-5 to TRBJ1-1; D unresolved. The CDR3 runs to 13 residues. Germline V gene sequence: CDR1 MNHEY, CDR2 SVGAGI. V was clipped by 0 bases and J by 5 bases, with 7 bases between them. The CDR3: CASSYSTRTEAFF. As DNA, the CDR3 is TGTGCCAGCAGTTACTCGACACGGACTGAAGCTTTCTTT.

The chain links TRBV29-1 to TRBJ2-3, with a tentative D call TRBD2 (6 bases). The CDR3 spans 14 residues. The ends were cut back, 3 bases at V and 5 bases at J, with 15 bases in the middle. From germline, CDR1 is SQVTM and CDR2 ANQGSEA. The CDR3 DNA reads as TGCAGCGTTGATATTTCTAGCGTTAAAGATACGCAGTATTTT. This codes for CSVDISSVKDTQYF.

This clone was seen a single time. This chain links TRBV11-2 with TRBJ2-3; D might be TRBD1 (6 bases). This CDR3 contains 13 residues. V shed 5 bases and J shed 4 bases, with 10 bases lying between them. CDR1 and CDR2 (germline): SGHAT, FQNNGV. CDR3 nucleotide sequence: TGTGCCAGCAGCACCTGGACAGCAGATACGCAGTATTTT. Protein product: CASSTWTADTQYF. The whole variable domain, remainder taken from reference TRBV11-2 and TRBJ2-3, is EAGVAQSPRYKIIEKRQSVAFWCNPISGHATLYWYQQILGQGPKLLIQFQNNGVVDDSQLPKDRFSAERLKGVDSTLKIQPAKLEDSAVYLCASSTWTADTQYFGPGTRLTVL.

The sample holds a few counts of this clone. The genes are TRBV19 and TRBJ1-5; possible D gene TRBD1, 5 bases. CDR3 length: 14 amino acids. CDR1 LNHDA and CDR2 SQIVND come from the germline V gene (reference sequence). Trimming shortened V by 8 bases and J by 0 bases, and 11 bases separated the two germline ends. The CDR3 sequence is CASRRQSSNQPQHF. The DNA of the CDR3 is TGTGCCAGTCGAAGACAGAGTAGCAATCAGCCCCAGCATTTT.

This sequence joins TRBV6-2 or TRBV6-3 and TRBJ1-2; D gene ambiguous. V lost 1 base to trimming and J lost 5 bases, with 5 bases between them. This CDR3 is built from 12 residues. Germline V gene lookup returns CDR1 MNHEY and CDR2 SVGEGT. The DNA for the CDR3 is TGTGCCAGCAGTTACTTGGGATATGGCTACACCTTC. Translated: CASSYLGYGYTF.

Remarks on this clone: An end of the junction does not agree with germline; a read error may underlie this. The chain links TRBV7-7 to TRBJ2-2, with 9 bases matching TRBD2. The germline CDR1 and CDR2 sequences are SSHAT and FNYEAQ (reference sequence). The CDR3 is 16 amino acids. In nucleotides, the CDR3 is TGTGCTAGCAGCTTAAGAGCTAGCGGGACCCCCGGGGAGCTGTTTTTT. Translated, it gives CASSLRASGTPGELFF.

V and J are TRBV15 and TRBJ1-5; D is unresolved. Deletions cut 4 bases from V and 3 bases from J, with 10 bases between. This CDR3 has 14 amino acids. The germline CDR1 and CDR2 sequences are LNHNV and YYDKDF (reference sequence). CDR3 sequence reads: CATSNSVHNQPQHF. The CDR3 DNA is TGTGCCACCAGCAATTCAGTCCACAATCAGCCCCAGCATTTT.

J is TRBJ1-1 and V is TRBV2; TRBD1 might be the D (6 bases). V was trimmed by 7 bases and J by 6 bases, leaving 15 bases between them. This CDR3 contains 13 residues. Germline V lookup: CDR1 SNHLY, CDR2 FYNNEI. For the CDR3, the DNA is TGTGCCAGCACGCAGGGGTTCGGCTCTGAAGCTTTCTTT. This codes for CASTQGFGSEAFF. The complete variable domain, with remaining parts taken from reference TRBV2 and TRBJ1-1, reads EPEVTQTPSHQVTQMGQEVILRCVPISNHLYFYWYRQILGQKVEFLVSFYNNEISEKSEIFDDQFSVERPDGSNFTLKIRSTKLEDSAMYFCASTQGFGSEAFFGQGTRLTVV.